A single sample is the source of the 7 T cell receptor beta chains below, sequenced in a study of early T cells in non-severe SARS-CoV-2 infection (dated by TCRdb to about 2021). Library preparation used 5' RACE. The run used a NextSeq 500. The raw public data were reprocessed by TCRdb itself: fastp quality trimming at Q25, MiXCR clonotype calling, in-frame beta chains only. Each entry merges the rows of one CDR3 protein and shows their most common DNA and genes. This sample lists nearly 95,000 distinct CDR3 sequences; approximately 16% were detected once. 5% to 5.5% of the sample comes from the top ten. This specimen was whole blood, taken at baseline. These receptors all come from an adult who was a healthcare worker with PCR-confirmed SARS-CoV-2 infection or an uninfected control (not recorded which).

This clonotype was counted only a few times. This rearrangement joins TRBV12-3 or TRBV12-4 to TRBJ2-7, with 8 bases aligning to TRBD1. The CDR3 runs to 14 residues. V lost 5 bases to trimming and J lost 2 bases; unmatched junction nucleotides: 5. The CDR3 coding sequence is TGTGCCAGCAGTCAACGACAGGGGACCTACGAGCAGTACTTC. As protein: CASSQRQGTYEQYF.

V usage is TRBV6-1 and J usage is TRBJ1-5, with D possibly TRBD1 on 6 matching bases. The CDR3 consists of 14 residues. Trimming shortened V by 7 bases and J by 3 bases, and 13 bases separated the two germline ends. CDR1 is MNHNS, CDR2 SASEGT, per germline. The CDR3 DNA reads TGTGCCAGCACCCCGACAGGTCCCAATCAGCCCCAGCATTTT. This encodes CASTPTGPNQPQHF.

The chain links TRBV4-1 to TRBJ2-7; D might be TRBD2 (5 bases). CDR1 and CDR2 (germline): MGHRA, YSYEKL. V was clipped by 3 bases and J by 6 bases, with 12 bases between them. The length of the CDR3 is 13 residues. The DNA of the CDR3 is TGCGCCAGCAGCCATATCCCCGCGGGCGAGCAGTACTTC. As protein: CASSHIPAGEQYF.

This clonotype was observed a handful of times. This sequence joins TRBV5-4 and TRBJ1-2, with 7 bases matching TRBD1. This CDR3 is 14 amino acids long. J was trimmed by 4 bases and V by 6 bases; bases with no gene match: 9. Per the germline V gene, CDR1 is SGHNT and CDR2 is YYREEE (reference sequence). The CDR3 region has the DNA TGTGCCAGCACCCCCAAGGGGGCCGTCTATGGCTACACCTTC. This codes for CASTPKGAVYGYTF.

The gene calls are TRBV5-1 and TRBJ2-7; possibly TRBD1 or TRBD2 for D (5 bases each). Germline CDR1 and CDR2: SGHRS and YFSETQ. This CDR3 is 12 amino acids long. The V end lost 0 bases, the J end lost 9 bases, and 10 bases lay between the germline ends. The CDR3 nucleotides read TGCGCCAGCAGCTTGGTCGGGGACGGGCAGTACTTC. This encodes CASSLVGDGQYF.

This clonotype was found many times. The V gene is TRBV10-2, the J gene TRBJ2-4; D gene unclear. Looked up from germline, CDR1 is WSHSY and CDR2 is SAAADI. V lost 4 bases and J 0 bases, leaving 10 bases between the germline ends. The CDR3 totals 15 residues. Here the CDR3 reads CASSGKKLAKNIQYF. In DNA form, the CDR3 reads TGCGCCAGCAGTGGCAAGAAACTAGCCAAAAACATTCAGTACTTC.

The V and J genes are TRBV10-3 and TRBJ2-3, with D unresolved. Germline V CDR1 and CDR2: ENHRY, SYGVKD. This CDR3 has 13 residues. V was trimmed by 0 bases and J by 6 bases, leaving 7 bases between them. The CDR3 bases are TGTGCCATCAGTGAGTCCGGTTCGGATACGCAGTATTTT. This codes for CAISESGSDTQYF.